This T cell receptor (beta chain) was captured in a study of shared clonotypes between healthy human individuals. TCRdb's copy holds only in-frame clones and misses some; the assay was immunoSEQ multiplex PCR. Here the sample spans under 1 million clones, 92% being singletons. Germline V lookup: CDR1 ENHRY, CDR2 SYGVKD. The CDR3 is 15 residues long. V was clipped by 4 bases and J by 5 bases; unmatched bases: 10. Naivety among CD8 cells was defined by CD45RO negativity and positive CCR7 selection, thereby excluding terminally differentiated effector memory CD45RA+ cells. The chain joins TRBV10-3 to TRBJ1-1; 7 nucleotides match TRBD1. This receptor was identified in a man aged 25 to 45 in good health. What was sequenced was naive CD8+ T cells sorted from blood. As DNA, the CDR3 is TGTGCCATCAGTGGCCCCGGGACAGTAGAAACTGAAGCTTTCTTT. Translated: CAISGPGTVETEAFF.